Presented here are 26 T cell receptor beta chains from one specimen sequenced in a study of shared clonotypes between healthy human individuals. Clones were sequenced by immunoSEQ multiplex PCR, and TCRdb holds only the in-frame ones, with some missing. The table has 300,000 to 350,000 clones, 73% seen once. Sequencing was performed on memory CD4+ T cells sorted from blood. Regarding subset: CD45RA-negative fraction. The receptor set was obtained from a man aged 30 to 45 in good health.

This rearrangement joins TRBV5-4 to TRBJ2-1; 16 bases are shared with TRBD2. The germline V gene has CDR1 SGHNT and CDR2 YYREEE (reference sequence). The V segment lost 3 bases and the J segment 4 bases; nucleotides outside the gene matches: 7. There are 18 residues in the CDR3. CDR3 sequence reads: CASSSRGLAGGTYNEQFF. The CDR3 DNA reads TGTGCCAGCAGCTCCCGGGGACTAGCGGGAGGGACGTACAATGAGCAGTTCTTC.

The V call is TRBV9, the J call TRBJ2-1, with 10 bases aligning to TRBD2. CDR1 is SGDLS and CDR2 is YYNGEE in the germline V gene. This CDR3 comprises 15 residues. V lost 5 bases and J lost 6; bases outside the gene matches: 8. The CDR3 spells CASSITSGIGNEQFF. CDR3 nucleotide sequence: TGTGCCAGCAGTATAACTAGCGGGATTGGCAATGAGCAGTTCTTC.

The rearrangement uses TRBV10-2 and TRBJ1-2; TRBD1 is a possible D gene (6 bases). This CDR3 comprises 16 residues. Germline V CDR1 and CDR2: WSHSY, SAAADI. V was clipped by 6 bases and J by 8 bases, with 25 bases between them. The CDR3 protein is CASRQGPTGGLRGYTF. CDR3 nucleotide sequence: TGCGCCAGCAGACAGGGACCGACTGGAGGTTTGCGGGGCTACACCTTC.

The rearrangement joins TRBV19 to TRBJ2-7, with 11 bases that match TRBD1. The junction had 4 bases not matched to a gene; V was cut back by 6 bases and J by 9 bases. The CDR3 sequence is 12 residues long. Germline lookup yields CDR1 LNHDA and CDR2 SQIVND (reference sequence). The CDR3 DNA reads TGTGCCAGTAGCAGGACAGGGGGCGCGCAGTACTTC. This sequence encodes CASSRTGGAQYF.

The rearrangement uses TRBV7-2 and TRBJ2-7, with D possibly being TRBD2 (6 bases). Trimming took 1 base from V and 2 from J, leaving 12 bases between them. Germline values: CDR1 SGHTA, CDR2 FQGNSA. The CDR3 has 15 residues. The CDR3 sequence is CASSLDGGKPYEQYF. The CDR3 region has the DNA TGTGCCAGCAGCTTAGACGGCGGGAAGCCCTACGAGCAGTACTTC.

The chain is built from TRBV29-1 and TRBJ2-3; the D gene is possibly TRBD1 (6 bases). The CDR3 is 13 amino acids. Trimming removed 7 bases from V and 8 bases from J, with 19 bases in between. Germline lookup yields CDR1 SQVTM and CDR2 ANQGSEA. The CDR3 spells CSADGQGTGTQYF. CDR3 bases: TGCAGCGCCGATGGGCAGGGGACGGGTACGCAGTATTTT.

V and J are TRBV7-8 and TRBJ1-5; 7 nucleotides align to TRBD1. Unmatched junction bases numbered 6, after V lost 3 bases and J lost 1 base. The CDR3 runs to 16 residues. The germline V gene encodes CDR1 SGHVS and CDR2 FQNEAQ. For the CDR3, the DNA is TGTGCCAGCAGCTTGTGGGACAGTCTGAGCAATCAGCCCCAGCATTTT. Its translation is CASSLWDSLSNQPQHF. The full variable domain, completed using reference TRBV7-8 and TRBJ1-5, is GAGVSQSPRYKVAKRGQDVALRCDPISGHVSLFWYQQALGQGPEFLTYFQNEAQLDKSGLPSDRFFAERPEGSVSTLKIQRTQQEDSAVYLCASSLWDSLSNQPQHFGDGTRLSIL.

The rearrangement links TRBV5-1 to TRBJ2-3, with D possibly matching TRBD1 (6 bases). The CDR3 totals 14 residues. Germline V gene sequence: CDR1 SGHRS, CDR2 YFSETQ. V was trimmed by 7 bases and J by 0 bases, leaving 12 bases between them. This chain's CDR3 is CASRQGTSTDTQYF. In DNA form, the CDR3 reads TGCGCCAGCCGGCAAGGGACAAGCACAGATACGCAGTATTTT.

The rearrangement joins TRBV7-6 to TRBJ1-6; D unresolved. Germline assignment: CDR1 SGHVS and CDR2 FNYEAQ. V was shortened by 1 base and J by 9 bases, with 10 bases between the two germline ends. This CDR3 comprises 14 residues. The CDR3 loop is CASSLGGLGSPLHF. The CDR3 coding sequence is TGTGCCAGCAGCTTAGGTGGTCTCGGTTCACCCCTCCACTTT.

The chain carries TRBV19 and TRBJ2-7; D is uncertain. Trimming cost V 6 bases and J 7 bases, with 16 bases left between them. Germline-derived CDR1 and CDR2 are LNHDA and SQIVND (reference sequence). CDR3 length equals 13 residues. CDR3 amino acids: CASRGNMLQEQYF. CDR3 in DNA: TGTGCCAGTAGGGGGAACATGTTGCAAGAGCAGTACTTC.

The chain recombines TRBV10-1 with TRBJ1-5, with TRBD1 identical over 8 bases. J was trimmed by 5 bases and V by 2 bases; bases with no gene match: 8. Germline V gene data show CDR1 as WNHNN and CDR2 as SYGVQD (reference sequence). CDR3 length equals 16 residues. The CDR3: CASSELETGDDQPQHF. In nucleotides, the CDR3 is TGCGCCAGCAGTGAGCTCGAGACAGGGGACGATCAGCCCCAGCATTTT.

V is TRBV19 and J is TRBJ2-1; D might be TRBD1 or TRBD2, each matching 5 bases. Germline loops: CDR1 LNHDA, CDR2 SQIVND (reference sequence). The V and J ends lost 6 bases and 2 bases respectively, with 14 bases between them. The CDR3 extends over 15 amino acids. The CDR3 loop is CASSRASSTYNEQFF. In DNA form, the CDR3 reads TGTGCCAGTAGCAGGGCCTCTAGCACCTACAATGAGCAGTTCTTC.

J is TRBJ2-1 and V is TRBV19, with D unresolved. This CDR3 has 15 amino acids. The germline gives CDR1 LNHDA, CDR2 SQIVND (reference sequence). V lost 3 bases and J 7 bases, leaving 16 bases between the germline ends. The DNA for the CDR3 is TGTGCCAGTAGTATTTATCGCGTTATGGAAAATGAGCAGTTCTTC. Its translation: CASSIYRVMENEQFF.

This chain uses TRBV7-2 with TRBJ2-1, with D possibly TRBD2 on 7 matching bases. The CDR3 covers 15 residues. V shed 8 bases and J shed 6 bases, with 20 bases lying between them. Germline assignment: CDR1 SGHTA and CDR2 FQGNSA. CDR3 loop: CASRKGGARPNEQFF. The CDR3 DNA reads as TGTGCCAGCCGAAAAGGGGGGGCAAGGCCCAATGAGCAGTTCTTC.

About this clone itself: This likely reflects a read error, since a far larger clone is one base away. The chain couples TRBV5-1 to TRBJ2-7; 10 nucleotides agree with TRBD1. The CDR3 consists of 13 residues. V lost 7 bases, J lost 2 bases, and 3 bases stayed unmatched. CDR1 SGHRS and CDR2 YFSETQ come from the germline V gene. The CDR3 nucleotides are TGCGCCAGCGCCGGGACAGGGGCCTACGAGCAGTACTTC. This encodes CASAGTGAYEQYF. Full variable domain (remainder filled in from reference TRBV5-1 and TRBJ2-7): KAGVTQTPRYLIKTRGQQVTLSCSPISGHRSVSWYQQTPGQGLQFLFEYFSETQRNKGNFPGRFSGRQFSNSRSEMNVSTLELGDSALYLCASAGTGAYEQYFGPGTRLTVT.

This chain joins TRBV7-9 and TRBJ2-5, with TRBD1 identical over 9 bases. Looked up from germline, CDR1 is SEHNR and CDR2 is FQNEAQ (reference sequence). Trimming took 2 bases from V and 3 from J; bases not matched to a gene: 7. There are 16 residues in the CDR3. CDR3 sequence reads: CASSLTPGQGKETQYF. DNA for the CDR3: TGTGCCAGCAGCTTAACACCAGGACAGGGGAAAGAGACCCAGTACTTC.

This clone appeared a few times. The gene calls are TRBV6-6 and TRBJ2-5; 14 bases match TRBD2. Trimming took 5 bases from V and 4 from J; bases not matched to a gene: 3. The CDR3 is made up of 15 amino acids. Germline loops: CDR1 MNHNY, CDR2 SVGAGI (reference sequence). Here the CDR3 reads CASSRTSGRSETQYF. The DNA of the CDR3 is TGTGCCAGCAGTAGGACTAGCGGGAGGTCAGAGACCCAGTACTTC.

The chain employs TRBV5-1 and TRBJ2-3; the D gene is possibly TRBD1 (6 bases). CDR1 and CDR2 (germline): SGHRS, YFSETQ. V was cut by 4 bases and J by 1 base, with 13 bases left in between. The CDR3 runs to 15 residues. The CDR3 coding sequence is TGCGCCAGCAGCGACCAGGGGATCGGCACAGATACGCAGTATTTT. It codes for CASSDQGIGTDTQYF.

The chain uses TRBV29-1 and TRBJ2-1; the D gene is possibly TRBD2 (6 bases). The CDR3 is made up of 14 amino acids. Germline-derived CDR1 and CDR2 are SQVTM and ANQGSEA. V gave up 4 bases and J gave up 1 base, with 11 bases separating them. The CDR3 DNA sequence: TGCAGCGTTGCTAATGCGGGGTCCTACAATGAGCAGTTCTTC. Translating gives CSVANAGSYNEQFF.

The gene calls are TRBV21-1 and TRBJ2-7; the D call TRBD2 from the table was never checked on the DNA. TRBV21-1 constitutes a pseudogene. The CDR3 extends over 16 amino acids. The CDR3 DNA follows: TGTGCCAGCACTTATACGGCGGGACCCCCTCGCTACGAGCAGTACTTC. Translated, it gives CASTYTAGPPRYEQYF.

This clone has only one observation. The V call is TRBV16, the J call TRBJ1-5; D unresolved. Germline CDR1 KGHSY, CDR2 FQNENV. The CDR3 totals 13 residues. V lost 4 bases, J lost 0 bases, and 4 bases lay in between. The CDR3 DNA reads TGTGCCAGCAGCCGAGTTAGCAATCAGCCCCAGCATTTT. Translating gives CASSRVSNQPQHF.

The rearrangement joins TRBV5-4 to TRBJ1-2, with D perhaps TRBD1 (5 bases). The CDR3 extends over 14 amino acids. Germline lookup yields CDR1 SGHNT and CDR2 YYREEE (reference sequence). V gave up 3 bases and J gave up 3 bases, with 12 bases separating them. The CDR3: CASSSARDHYGYTF. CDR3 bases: TGTGCCAGCAGCTCCGCCAGGGACCACTATGGCTACACCTTC.

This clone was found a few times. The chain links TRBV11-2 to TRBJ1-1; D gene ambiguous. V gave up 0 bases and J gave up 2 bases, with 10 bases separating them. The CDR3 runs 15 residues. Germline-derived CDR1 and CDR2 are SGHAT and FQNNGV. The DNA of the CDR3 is TGTGCCAGCAGCTTAGATCGTCTTGGCAACACTGAAGCTTTCTTT. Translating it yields CASSLDRLGNTEAFF.

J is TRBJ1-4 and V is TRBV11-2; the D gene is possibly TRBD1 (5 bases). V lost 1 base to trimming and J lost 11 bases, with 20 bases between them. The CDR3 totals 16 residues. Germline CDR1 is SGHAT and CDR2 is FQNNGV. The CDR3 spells CASSLGAGAKAGKLFF. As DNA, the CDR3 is TGTGCCAGCAGCTTAGGAGCCGGGGCCAAGGCTGGGAAACTGTTTTTT.

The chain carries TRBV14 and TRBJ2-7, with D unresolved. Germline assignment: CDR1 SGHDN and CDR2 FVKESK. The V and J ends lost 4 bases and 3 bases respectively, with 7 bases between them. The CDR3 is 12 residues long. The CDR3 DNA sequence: TGTGCCAGCAGCCCGGCGAACTACGAGCAGTACTTC. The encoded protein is CASSPANYEQYF.

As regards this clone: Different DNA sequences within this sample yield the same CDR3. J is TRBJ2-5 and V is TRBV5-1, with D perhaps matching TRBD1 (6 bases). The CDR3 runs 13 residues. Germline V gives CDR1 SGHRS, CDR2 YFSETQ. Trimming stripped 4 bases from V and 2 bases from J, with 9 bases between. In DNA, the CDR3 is TGCGCCAGCAGCCTGGGACAACAAGAGACCCAGTACTTC. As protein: CASSLGQQETQYF.